The rows below give T cell receptor beta chains drawn from one sample of a study of regulatory T cells in long-lasting Graves disease. TCRdb analysed the multiplex PCR reads with MiXCR anew, one entry per CDR3 protein. This sample yields fewer than 550,000 distinct CDR3 sequences, of which 15% to 20% are seen a single time; just under 25% belongs to the top ten. These data were also filed under a second study, of T cells in Graves' hyperthyroidism and ophthalmopathy.

The starting material was peripheral blood mononuclear cells (PBMCs), obtained at new diagnosis, from a patient treated with antithyroid drugs. The receptors originated from a woman aged 40-65 years with Graves disease. Both conserved end residues are part of each CDR3. The order of the fields is V gene, J gene, CDR3 protein.

V: TRBV4-1
J: TRBJ1-5
CDR3: CASSQDWGQPQHF

V: TRBV15
J: TRBJ2-3
CDR3: CATSSPGSGDTQYF

V: TRBV6-1
J: TRBJ1-5
CDR3: CASTENSNQPQHF

V: TRBV19
J: TRBJ2-1
CDR3: CASSITAGGGSYNVQFF

V: TRBV2
J: TRBJ2-3
CDR3: CASLTGVVERGVTDTQYF

V: TRBV3-1
J: TRBJ2-7
CDR3: CASSHTASSYEQYF

V: TRBV5-1
J: TRBJ2-7
CDR3: CASSLTGTRYEQYF

V: TRBV30
J: TRBJ2-7
CDR3: CAWSVLGYEQYF

V: TRBV6-1
J: TRBJ1-1
CDR3: CASSKKTGAGDTEAFF

V: TRBV20-1
J: TRBJ2-5
CDR3: CSARGGHQETQYF

V: TRBV10-2
J: TRBJ2-3
CDR3: CASSIGLAGGGTQYF

V: TRBV5-5
J: TRBJ2-1
CDR3: CASSLRDPYNEQFF

V: TRBV5-1
J: TRBJ2-1
CDR3: CASRPDGRVGEQFF

V: TRBV14
J: TRBJ2-3
CDR3: CASSQGSPLYF

V: TRBV6-1
J: TRBJ2-1
CDR3: CASSDLLLSGGASNEQFF

V: TRBV2
J: TRBJ1-2
CDR3: CASSSGVYGYTF

V: TRBV6-1
J: TRBJ2-5
CDR3: CASTPFAGQETQYF

V: TRBV12-3/TRBV12-4
J: TRBJ1-3
CDR3: CASSFGGQGTIYF

V: TRBV12-3/TRBV12-4
J: TRBJ1-5
CDR3: CASSRGPGGSAQHF

V: TRBV2
J: TRBJ2-4
CDR3: CASTQDRARAKNIQYF

V: TRBV5-8
J: TRBJ2-5
CDR3: CASSSVPVRETQYF

V: TRBV29-1
J: TRBJ1-3
CDR3: CSVVRGTGNTIYF

V: TRBV30
J: TRBJ1-1
CDR3: CAWSGTRATEAFF

V: TRBV30
J: TRBJ1-1
CDR3: CAWKDTGNTEAFF

V: TRBV2
J: TRBJ1-5
CDR3: CASSEAVGQPQHF

V: TRBV5-1
J: TRBJ1-6
CDR3: CASSFFRRDSNSPLHF

V: TRBV14
J: TRBJ1-6
CDR3: CASSPQRNSPLHF

V: TRBV12-3/TRBV12-4
J: TRBJ2-3
CDR3: CASSVYISTDTQYF

V: TRBV12-3/TRBV12-4
J: TRBJ2-2
CDR3: CASNARQDTNTGELFF

V: TRBV9
J: TRBJ1-2
CDR3: CASSVEAAIYGHTF

V: TRBV19
J: TRBJ1-6
CDR3: CASSGAGGVDSPLHF

V: TRBV12-3/TRBV12-4
J: TRBJ1-1
CDR3: CASSPGTAYPEAFF

V: TRBV18
J: TRBJ2-2
CDR3: CASWGQEITGELFF

V: TRBV3-1
J: TRBJ1-6
CDR3: CASSQVGAGVGSPLHF

V: TRBV7-2
J: TRBJ2-7
CDR3: CASSPDWTASYEQYF

V: TRBV27
J: TRBJ2-7
CDR3: CASSPPTSYEQYF

V: TRBV5-6
J: TRBJ2-7
CDR3: CASSTRTYNYEQYF

V: TRBV12-3/TRBV12-4
J: TRBJ2-1
CDR3: CASSGPTSGAEQFF

V: TRBV28
J: TRBJ2-5
CDR3: CASSSPGTSFLETQYF

V: TRBV11-2
J: TRBJ2-1
CDR3: CASSLDLAGGYNEQFF

V: TRBV7-9
J: TRBJ1-6
CDR3: CASSLTGFWPLHF